This T cell receptor beta chain came from a study of T-cell reconstitution after alpha-beta-depleted transplantation in children. This clonotype was counted between two and nine times. The CDR3 covers 16 residues. Germline-derived CDR1 and CDR2 are DFQATT and SNEGSKA (reference sequence). V lost 4 bases, J lost 8 bases, and 24 bases lay in between. Unique molecular identifiers featured in how the TCRbeta library was prepared. Each CDR3 protein gets one entry after TCRdb re-called the PCR reads with MiXCR. The data show a few hundred thousand distinct CDR3 sequences, approximately 12% seen once. The rearrangement joins TRBV20-1 to TRBJ2-1; D unresolved. Sequencing used PBMCs from the stem cell graft donor, obtained from the stem cell graft. This receptor was identified in a human donor who donated a stem cell graft to a child with combined immunodeficiency. CDR3: CSATLTGWNRIHEQFF. The DNA of the CDR3 is TGCAGTGCTACTCTCACTGGGTGGAATAGGATCCATGAGCAGTTCTTC.